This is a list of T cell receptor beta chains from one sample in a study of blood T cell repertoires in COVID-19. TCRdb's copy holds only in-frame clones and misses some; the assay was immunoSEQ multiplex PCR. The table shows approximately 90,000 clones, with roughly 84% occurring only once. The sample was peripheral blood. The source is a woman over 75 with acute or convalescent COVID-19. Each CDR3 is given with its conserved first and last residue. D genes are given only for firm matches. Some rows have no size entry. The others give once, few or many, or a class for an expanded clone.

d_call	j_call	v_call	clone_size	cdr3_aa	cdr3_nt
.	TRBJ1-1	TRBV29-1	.	CSGRTAMNTEAFF	TGCAGCGGGAGGACAGCGATGAACACTGAAGCTTTCTTT
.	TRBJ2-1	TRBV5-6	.	CASSLGGGGEQFF	TGTGCCAGCAGCTTGGGGGGAGGCGGTGAGCAGTTCTTC
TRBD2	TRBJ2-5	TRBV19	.	CASRTSGEFSETQYF	TGTGCCAGTAGGACTAGCGGGGAGTTCAGCGAGACCCAGTACTTC
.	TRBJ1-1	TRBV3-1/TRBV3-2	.	CASSQKTSTEAFF	TGTGCCAGCAGCCAAAAAACTTCCACTGAAGCTTTCTTT
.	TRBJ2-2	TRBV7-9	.	CASSLVQKSTGELFF	TGTGCCAGCAGCTTAGTCCAGAAGTCCACCGGGGAGCTGTTTTTT
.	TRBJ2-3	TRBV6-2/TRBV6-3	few	CASSYSRRGGTDTQYF	TGTGCCAGCAGTTACTCGCGCAGGGGCGGAACAGATACGCAGTATTTT
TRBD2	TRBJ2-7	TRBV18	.	CASSPRGGLYEQYF	TGTGCCAGCTCACCTCGGGGGGGATTGTACGAGCAGTACTTC
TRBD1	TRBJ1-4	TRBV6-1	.	CASSEAMAGGEKLFF	TGTGCCAGCAGTGAAGCTATGGCAGGGGGGGAAAAACTGTTTTTT
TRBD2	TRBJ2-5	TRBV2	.	CASSSPSGETQYF	TGTGCCAGCAGTTCCCCTAGCGGGGAGACCCAGTACTTC
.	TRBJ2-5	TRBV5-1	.	CASSSGRQETQYF	TGCGCCAGCAGCTCGGGAAGACAAGAGACCCAGTACTTC
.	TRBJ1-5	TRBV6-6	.	CASSRGMSNQPQHF	TGTGCCAGCAGTAGAGGTATGAGCAATCAGCCCCAGCATTTT
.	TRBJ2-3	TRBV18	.	CASSPLSEIADEGGDTQYF	TGTGCCAGCTCACCACTTTCCGAAATAGCGGATGAGGGTGGAGATACGCAGTATTTT
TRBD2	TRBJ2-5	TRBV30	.	CAWAGGGPQETQYF	TGTGCCTGGGCGGGGGGGGGCCCGCAAGAGACCCAGTACTTC
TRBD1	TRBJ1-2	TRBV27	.	CASSFTGGYGYTF	TGTGCCAGCAGTTTTACAGGGGGCTATGGCTACACCTTC
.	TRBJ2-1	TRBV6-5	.	CASSPSYRTYNEQFF	TGTGCCAGCAGTCCATCCTACAGGACATACAATGAGCAGTTCTTC
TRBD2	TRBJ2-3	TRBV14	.	CASSQVLAQADTQYF	TGTGCCAGCAGCCAAGTACTAGCGCAAGCAGATACGCAGTATTTT
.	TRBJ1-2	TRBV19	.	CASSTVRRVEGGYTF	TGTGCCAGTAGTACTGTTCGACGGGTGGAGGGAGGCTACACCTTC
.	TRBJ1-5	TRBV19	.	CASSDGAQGWVSGQPQHF	TGTGCCAGTAGTGACGGGGCGCAGGGGTGGGTTTCAGGACAGCCCCAGCATTTT
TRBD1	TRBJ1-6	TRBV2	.	CASSALPGQYNSPLHF	TGTGCCAGCAGCGCCCTACCGGGACAGTATAATTCACCCCTCCACTTT
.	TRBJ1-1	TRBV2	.	CASILQGNTEAFF	TGTGCCAGCATCCTCCAGGGTAACACTGAAGCTTTCTTT
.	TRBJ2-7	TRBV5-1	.	CASSLGASYEQYF	TGCGCCAGCAGCTTGGGAGCATCCTACGAGCAGTACTTC
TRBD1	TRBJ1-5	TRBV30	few	CAWSTGTGRNQPQHF	TGTGCCTGGAGTACCGGGACAGGGCGCAATCAGCCCCAGCATTTT
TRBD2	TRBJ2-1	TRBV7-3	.	CASSLNLAGHNEQFF	TGTGCCAGCAGCTTAAACCTAGCGGGGCACAATGAGCAGTTCTTC
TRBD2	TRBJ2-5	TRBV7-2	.	CASSTSSGGAGETQYF	TGTGCCAGCAGCACCTCTAGCGGGGGGGCGGGAGAGACCCAGTACTTC
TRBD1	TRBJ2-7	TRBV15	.	CATSRAGTGDYEQYF	TGTGCCACCAGCAGAGCCGGGACAGGGGACTACGAGCAGTACTTC
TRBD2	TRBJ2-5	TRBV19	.	CASSKGLAGSETQYF	TGTGCCAGTTCCAAAGGACTAGCGGGAAGCGAGACCCAGTACTTC
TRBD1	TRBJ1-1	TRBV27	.	CASSSQPQGLLPFF	TGTGCCAGCAGTTCTCAGCCACAGGGGCTGCTGCCTTTCTTT
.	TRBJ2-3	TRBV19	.	CASSPNRGPLDTDTQYF	TGTGCCAGTAGTCCAAACCGGGGTCCTCTAGACACAGATACGCAGTATTTT
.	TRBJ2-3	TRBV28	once	CASSPPGIRDTQYF	TGTGCCAGCAGTCCCCCGGGGATCCGAGATACGCAGTATTTT
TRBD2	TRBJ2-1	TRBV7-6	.	CASSSRTSGYNEQFF	TGTGCCAGCTCCTCCCGGACTAGCGGATACAATGAGCAGTTCTTC
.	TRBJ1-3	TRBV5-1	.	CASSETLYTGNTIYF	TGCGCCAGCAGCGAAACCCTCTATACTGGAAACACCATATATTTT
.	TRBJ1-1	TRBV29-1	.	CSVVANRPNTEAFF	TGCAGCGTTGTGGCTAACAGACCCAACACTGAAGCTTTCTTT
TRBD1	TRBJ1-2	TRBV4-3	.	CASSQALRTGAGYTF	TGCGCCAGCAGCCAAGCCCTGAGGACAGGGGCTGGCTACACCTTC
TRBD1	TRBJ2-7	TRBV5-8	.	CASSLDGTGDPYEQYF	TGTGCCAGCAGCTTGGATGGGACAGGGGATCCTTACGAGCAGTACTTC
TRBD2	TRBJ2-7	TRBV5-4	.	CASSRAGGTYEQYF	TGTGCCAGCAGCAGGGCGGGGGGGACCTACGAGCAGTACTTC
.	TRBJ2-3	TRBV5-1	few	CASSRDSRTDTQYF	TGCGCCAGCAGTAGAGACAGCCGAACAGATACGCAGTATTTT
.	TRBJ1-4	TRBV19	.	CASSTGTSTNEKLFF	TGTGCCAGTAGTACAGGTACCTCAACTAATGAAAAACTGTTTTTT
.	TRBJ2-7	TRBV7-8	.	CASSPLRSEQYF	TGTGCCAGCAGCCCGCTCCGGTCAGAGCAGTACTTC
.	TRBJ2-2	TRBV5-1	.	CASSVGGGAVSGELFF	TGCGCCAGCAGCGTTGGGGGGGGCGCAGTGTCCGGGGAGCTGTTTTTT
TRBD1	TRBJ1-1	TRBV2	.	CASSSTGGNTEAFF	TGTGCCAGCAGCTCGACAGGGGGGAACACTGAAGCTTTCTTT
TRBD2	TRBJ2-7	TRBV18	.	CASSRRLLAGDHEQYF	TGTGCCAGCTCCCGACGACTACTAGCGGGGGACCACGAGCAGTACTTC
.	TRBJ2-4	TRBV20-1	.	CSASGFRGAIQYF	TGCAGTGCTAGTGGGTTCAGGGGTGCCATTCAGTACTTC
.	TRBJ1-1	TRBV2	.	CASSGQGSTEAFF	TGTGCCAGCAGTGGGCAGGGAAGTACTGAAGCTTTCTTT
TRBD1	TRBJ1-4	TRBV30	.	CAWGDRRHGNEKLFF	TGTGCCTGGGGGGACAGGCGACATGGTAATGAAAAACTGTTTTTT
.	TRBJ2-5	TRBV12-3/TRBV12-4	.	CASTLTRLETQYF	TGTGCCAGCACCCTGACTAGGTTGGAGACCCAGTACTTC
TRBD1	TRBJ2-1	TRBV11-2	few	CASSLVSSGQGLYNEQFF	TGTGCCAGCAGCTTAGTATCCTCGGGACAGGGGCTTTACAATGAGCAGTTCTTC
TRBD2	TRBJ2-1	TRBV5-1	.	CASSRAGGPFHEQFF	TGCGCCAGCAGCCGAGCGGGAGGGCCTTTCCATGAGCAGTTCTTC
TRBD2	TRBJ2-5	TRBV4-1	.	CASSHVLANQETQYF	TGCGCCAGCAGCCACGTACTAGCGAACCAAGAGACCCAGTACTTC
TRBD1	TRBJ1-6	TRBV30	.	CAWSVRQGNSPLHF	TGTGCCTGGAGCGTAAGACAGGGTAATTCACCCCTCCACTTT
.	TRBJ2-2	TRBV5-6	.	CASSLEVGGPANTGELFF	TGTGCCAGCAGCTTGGAAGTGGGGGGACCCGCGAACACCGGGGAGCTGTTTTTT
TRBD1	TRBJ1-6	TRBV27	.	CASSKLLTGNDNSPLHF	TGTGCCAGCAGCAAACTCCTGACAGGGAACGATAATTCACCCCTCCACTTT
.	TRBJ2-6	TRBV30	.	CAWSKRTVSSGANVLTF	TGTGCCTGGAGTAAAAGGACAGTGAGCTCTGGGGCCAACGTCCTGACTTTC
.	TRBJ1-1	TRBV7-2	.	CASSLLRGQTEAFF	TGTGCCAGCAGCTTATTGAGGGGACAAACTGAAGCTTTCTTT
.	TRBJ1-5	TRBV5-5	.	CASSLDIVQPQHF	TGTGCCAGCAGCTTGGACATTGTTCAGCCCCAGCATTTT
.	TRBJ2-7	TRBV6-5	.	CASSYVQGLGEQYF	TGTGCCAGCAGTTACGTTCAGGGTTTAGGAGAGCAGTACTTC
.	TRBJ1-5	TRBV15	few	CATSREEYSNQPQHF	TGTGCCACCAGCAGAGAAGAGTATAGCAATCAGCCCCAGCATTTT
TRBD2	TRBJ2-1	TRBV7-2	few	CASSLVGTSGRAFNEQFF	TGTGCCAGCAGCTTAGTGGGGACTAGCGGGAGGGCCTTCAATGAGCAGTTCTTC